The 22 T cell receptor beta chains listed next were all sequenced from one sample in a study of blood T cell repertoires in COVID-19. The repertoire was sequenced with immunoSEQ multiplex PCR; TCRdb's copy has only in-frame clones and lacks some. There are fewer than 450,000 clones in the sample; more than 85% occur only once, and more than 0.8% lies in the top ten. Sequencing was carried out using PBMCs or T cells enriched from blood (not recorded which). The receptors derive from a woman aged 25 to 39 who had recovered from COVID-19.

In its sample, this clone was seen once. This chain uses TRBV14 with TRBJ2-5, with 12 bases identical to TRBD1. After removal of 3 bases from V and 4 bases from J, the junction contained 6 bases not matched to a gene. The length of the CDR3 is 16 residues. CDR1 is SGHDN, CDR2 FVKESK, per germline. As DNA, the CDR3 is TGTGCCAGCAGCCAGGGGGACAGGGGGCTCCCAGAGACCCAGTACTTC. This translates into CASSQGDRGLPETQYF.

CDR3: CASRDIMNSGNTIYF. As DNA, the CDR3 is TGCGCCAGCAGGGACATAATGAACTCTGGAAACACCATATATTTT. This sequence joins TRBV10-2 and TRBJ1-3, with D tentatively TRBD1 (5 bases). Germline CDR1 reads WSHSY; CDR2 reads SAAADI. Trimming took 6 bases from V and 0 from J, leaving 12 bases between them. This CDR3 has 15 residues.

For this clone: The sample carries other DNA sequences with the same CDR3. V gene TRBV28 combines with J gene TRBJ2-7; D not certain. From germline, CDR1 is MDHEN and CDR2 SYDVKM. Trimming cost V 1 base and J 7 bases, with 11 bases left between them. The CDR3 is 13 amino acids. CDR3 amino acids: CASSLSFNSEQYF. For the CDR3, the DNA is TGTGCCAGCAGTTTATCGTTTAATAGTGAGCAGTACTTC.

This chain links TRBV5-4 with TRBJ2-3, with D possibly being TRBD2 (5 bases). Looked up from germline, CDR1 is SGHNT and CDR2 is YYREEE (reference sequence). The CDR3 length is 14 residues. V gave up 4 bases and J gave up 4 bases, with 13 bases separating them. The CDR3 spells CASSPGMPPDTQYF. CDR3 coding DNA: TGTGCCAGCAGCCCCGGGATGCCCCCAGATACGCAGTATTTT.

The chain has TRBV6-5 and TRBJ2-2, with D unresolved. CDR3 length: 16 residues. The germline V and J ends were trimmed by 0 bases and 1 base, with 9 bases remaining between them. The germline CDR1 and CDR2 sequences are MNHEY and SVGAGI. CDR3 loop: CASSYSFSVNTGELFF. The CDR3 DNA reads TGTGCCAGCAGTTACTCTTTCTCAGTGAACACCGGGGAGCTGTTTTTT.

The chain recombines TRBV19 with TRBJ1-1; 8 bases match TRBD1. The CDR3 is made up of 14 amino acids. CDR1 LNHDA and CDR2 SQIVND come from the germline V gene (reference sequence). The ends lost 5 bases at V and 1 base at J; junction bases unmatched: 3. CDR3 in DNA: TGTGCCAGTAGTTCTGGACAGGGGAACACTGAAGCTTTCTTT. Its protein is CASSSGQGNTEAFF.

Only one count was recorded for this clone. The V and J genes are TRBV5-1 and TRBJ1-2, with 7 bases fitting TRBD1. The CDR3 loop spans 15 amino acids. Trimming removed 0 bases from V and 2 bases from J; junction bases left unmatched: 4. CDR1 is SGHRS and CDR2 is YFSETQ in the germline V gene. DNA for the CDR3: TGCGCCAGCAGCTTGGAGACAGGGACGAACTATGGCTACACCTTC. This codes for CASSLETGTNYGYTF. Complete variable domain (other parts from reference TRBV5-1 and TRBJ1-2): KAGVTQTPRYLIKTRGQQVTLSCSPISGHRSVSWYQQTPGQGLQFLFEYFSETQRNKGNFPGRFSGRQFSNSRSEMNVSTLELGDSALYLCASSLETGTNYGYTFGSGTRLTVV.

This clone occurred a few times. V is TRBV5-8 and J is TRBJ2-4; 8 bases match TRBD2. V trimming: 0 bases; J trimming: 7 bases; junction bases outside the gene matches: 9. The CDR3 totals 16 residues. CDR1 and CDR2 from the germline V gene are SGHTS and YDEGEE. The CDR3 loop reads CASSLAGDRGGNIQYF. The CDR3 DNA sequence: TGTGCCAGCAGCTTGGCAGGGGACCGGGGGGGGAACATTCAGTACTTC.

The chain is built from TRBV5-4 and TRBJ2-5, with D maybe TRBD2 (6 bases). The CDR3 contains 14 residues. Germline V gene lookup returns CDR1 SGHNT and CDR2 YYREEE (reference sequence). V was shortened by 7 bases and J by 2 bases, with 15 bases between the two germline ends. The CDR3 protein is CASGMSAGQETQYF. The DNA of the CDR3 is TGTGCCAGCGGCATGTCGGCGGGGCAAGAGACCCAGTACTTC.

V gene TRBV2 combines with J gene TRBJ2-7; 8 positions match TRBD1. From germline, CDR1 is SNHLY and CDR2 FYNNEI. The CDR3 is made up of 14 amino acids. V lost 8 bases to trimming and J lost 4 bases; unmatched junction nucleotides: 10. The CDR3 DNA reads as TGTGCCAGCCTCGCGCAGGGGGCGGGTTACGAGCAGTACTTC. Its protein product is CASLAQGAGYEQYF.

CDR3 protein: CATSRATSGGTYEQYF. As DNA, the CDR3 is TGTGCCACCAGCAGGGCAACTAGCGGGGGGACCTACGAGCAGTACTTC. The rearrangement joins TRBV15 to TRBJ2-7; 12 nucleotides match TRBD2. Germline loops: CDR1 LNHNV, CDR2 YYDKDF (reference sequence). J was trimmed by 2 bases and V by 3 bases; bases with no gene match: 5. This CDR3 region has 16 residues.

The chain links TRBV19 to TRBJ2-3; 12 bases align to TRBD1. The CDR3 contains 15 residues. CDR1 and CDR2 (germline): LNHDA, SQIVND (reference sequence). J was trimmed by 5 bases and V by 6 bases; bases with no gene match: 6. The CDR3 DNA is TGTGCCAGTAGCTCGGGACAGGGGGCCGGAGATACGCAGTATTTT. This encodes CASSSGQGAGDTQYF.

The chain is built from TRBV7-8 and TRBJ2-2; 11 bases line up with TRBD2. Trimming cost V 5 bases and J 3 bases; bases outside gene matches: 8. There are 17 residues in the CDR3. The germline V gene encodes CDR1 SGHVS and CDR2 FQNEAQ. This CDR3 is CASSPPRLAGYTGELFF. Here the CDR3 DNA reads TGTGCCAGCAGCCCCCCCCGACTAGCGGGGTACACCGGGGAGCTGTTTTTT.

The chain combines TRBV28 with TRBJ2-7; the match to TRBD1 covers 7 bases. J lost 4 bases, V lost 7 bases, and 7 bases had no gene match. There are 13 residues in the CDR3. Germline-derived CDR1 and CDR2 are MDHEN and SYDVKM. CDR3 in amino acids: CASTRPGGYEQYF. The CDR3 coding sequence is TGTGCCAGCACTCGCCCAGGGGGTTACGAGCAGTACTTC. Filled out from reference TRBV28 and TRBJ2-7, the complete variable domain reads DVKVTQSSRYLVKRTGEKVFLECVQDMDHENMFWYRQDPGLGLRLIYFSYDVKMKEKGDIPEGYSVSREKKERFSLILESASTNQTSMYLCASTRPGGYEQYFGPGTRLTVT.

The chain has TRBV7-8 and TRBJ1-2, with D perhaps TRBD1 (6 bases). Germline V CDR1 and CDR2: SGHVS, FQNEAQ. This CDR3 comprises 13 residues. V lost 5 bases and J 6 bases, leaving 13 bases between the germline ends. CDR3: CASSPGTTDGYTF. CDR3 DNA: TGTGCCAGCAGCCCCGGGACAACAGATGGCTACACCTTC.

The V gene is TRBV12-3 or TRBV12-4, the J gene TRBJ1-2; no firm D call. CDR3 length equals 13 residues. V lost 3 bases to trimming and J lost 2 bases, with 7 bases between them. Here the CDR3 DNA reads TGTGCCAGCAGTTTGCACAGAAACTATGGCTACACCTTC. Translating gives CASSLHRNYGYTF.

The rearrangement links TRBV28 to TRBJ2-7; D perhaps matches TRBD2 (5 bases). The CDR3 covers 14 residues. Germline V CDR1 and CDR2: MDHEN, SYDVKM. V was pared by 3 bases and J by 3 bases, with 12 bases between. The CDR3 DNA reads TGTGCCAGCAGTTTCGGCGGCAGCGGCTACGAGCAGTACTTC. It yields the protein CASSFGGSGYEQYF.

V and J are TRBV30 and TRBJ2-2; D may be TRBD1 (6 bases). V was trimmed by 3 bases and J by 1 base, leaving 6 bases between them. Per germline, CDR1 GTSNPN and CDR2 SVGIG (reference sequence). There are 13 residues in the CDR3. The CDR3 reads CAWRGQNTGELFF. In nucleotides, the CDR3 is TGTGCCTGGAGGGGACAGAACACCGGGGAGCTGTTTTTT.

The chain joins TRBV19 to TRBJ2-1, with 8 nucleotides matching TRBD1. Germline V gives CDR1 LNHDA, CDR2 SQIVND (reference sequence). The ends lost 5 bases at V and 5 bases at J; junction bases unmatched: 5. The CDR3 spans 14 residues. The CDR3 nucleotides are TGTGCCAGTAGTGCCACGGACAGGGACAATGAGCAGTTCTTC. Translating gives CASSATDRDNEQFF.

This clone was found a few times. V and J are TRBV28 and TRBJ1-4; possible D gene TRBD1, 6 bases. CDR3 size: 15 residues. From germline, CDR1 is MDHEN and CDR2 SYDVKM. The V and J ends lost 6 bases and 3 bases respectively, with 14 bases between them. The CDR3 DNA is TGTGCCAGCAGAAGACGGACAGCTTCTAATGAAAAACTGTTTTTT. This codes for CASRRRTASNEKLFF.

This clone was counted once. The rearrangement joins TRBV7-8 to TRBJ1-1; tentatively, D is TRBD1 (6 bases). The length of the CDR3 is 16 residues. V was cut by 5 bases and J by 4 bases, with 20 bases left in between. Germline CDR1 and CDR2: SGHVS and FQNEAQ. CDR3 DNA sequence: TGTGCCAGCAGCCCCCTGGGGCAGGGGAGGGGCACTGAAGCTTTCTTT. Protein sequence: CASSPLGQGRGTEAFF. Full variable domain (outside the CDR3, taken from reference TRBV7-8 and TRBJ1-1): GAGVSQSPRYKVAKRGQDVALRCDPISGHVSLFWYQQALGQGPEFLTYFQNEAQLDKSGLPSDRFFAERPEGSVSTLKIQRTQQEDSAVYLCASSPLGQGRGTEAFFGQGTRLTVV.

This clone appeared once. J is TRBJ2-3 and V is TRBV18; unclear D gene. V lost 1 base, J lost 0 bases, and 5 bases lay in between. This CDR3 contains 14 residues. CDR1 KGHSH and CDR2 LQKENI come from the germline V gene. CDR3 sequence: CASSPRASTDTQYF. The CDR3, as DNA: TGTGCCAGCTCACCACGAGCCAGCACAGATACGCAGTATTTT.